This TCR beta chain was recovered during a study of cytomegalovirus exposure and HLA in healthy donors. The overall study: Early released data comprised 80 million to 100 million unique TCRs from HLA-typed donors.

The CDR3 contains 12 residues. CDR1 and CDR2 from the germline V gene are SNHLY and FYNNEI. V was cut by 6 bases and J by 1 base, with 7 bases left in between. Notes on this clone: Its antigen remains unknown.

The PCR used 60 Vbeta and 13 Jbeta primers. Here immunoSEQ multiplex PCR was the method, and the copy in TCRdb shows in-frame clones only, minus some. The table records about 150,000 clones, about three quarters of them present only once. Study-wide results and limits: HLA alleles showed associations with 16,951 TCR beta sequences in a later analysis, at a 0.05 false discovery rate.

Source material: PBMCs. J is TRBJ2-7 and V is TRBV2, with D possibly being TRBD1 (5 bases). The origin of this receptor is a woman aged 25 to 39 in good health and CMV-seronegative. This chain's CDR3 is CASRAGSYEQYF. In DNA form, the CDR3 reads TGTGCCAGCAGGGCAGGGTCCTACGAGCAGTACTTC.